This T cell receptor (beta chain) was sequenced in a study of blood T cell repertoires in COVID-19. Some clones are missing from TCRdb's copy, which holds only in-frame ones; the method was immunoSEQ multiplex PCR. The sample consists of 150,000 to 200,000 clones, approximately 80% of them appearing once. The CDR3 runs to 16 residues. Germline loops: CDR1 KGHDR, CDR2 SFDVKD. V trimming: 0 bases; J trimming: 1 base; junction bases outside the gene matches: 3. This TCR was sampled from a man in his forties or fifties who had recovered from COVID-19. Source material: PBMCs or T cells enriched from blood (not recorded which). The V gene is TRBV24-1, the J gene TRBJ2-5, with 8 positions matching TRBD1. CDR3 protein: CATSDLGTGVQETQYF. For the CDR3, the DNA is TGTGCCACCAGTGATTTGGGGACAGGAGTCCAAGAGACCCAGTACTTC.